These 3 T cell receptor beta chains share one sample of origin, sequenced in a study of spatial heterogeneity in lung cancer. The sample's time point: sample taken at primary tumor resection. Material for sequencing was whole RNA from tumor, nontumor lung or frozen PBMC, left unsorted. Using its own MiXCR run on the 5' RACE reads, TCRdb lists one record per CDR3 protein. This table holds about 23,000 distinct CDR3 sequences, 4.7% found once. The sample in question was PBMCs, obtained at surgery. The receptors stem from a male donor with early-stage non-small cell lung cancer.

This clonotype was counted many times. The chain links TRBV6-1 to TRBJ1-5, with unresolved D. The CDR3 length is 14 residues. With 7 bases removed from V and 3 bases from J, the gap between germline ends came to 13 bases. Germline lookup yields CDR1 MNHNS and CDR2 SASEGT. This CDR3 reads CASMKGSLNQPQHF. For the CDR3, the DNA is TGTGCCAGCATGAAGGGCAGCCTCAATCAGCCCCAGCATTTT.

The table lists this clonotype with many counts. V is TRBV5-1 and J is TRBJ2-1; 10 nucleotides line up with TRBD2. Germline CDR1 is SGHRS and CDR2 is YFSETQ. The ends lost 4 bases at V and 3 bases at J; junction bases unmatched: 7. This CDR3 has 16 amino acids. CDR3 DNA sequence: TGCGCCAGCAGCACTGGACTAGCGGTTGTCTACAATGAGCAGTTCTTC. It encodes CASSTGLAVVYNEQFF.

Many counts were recorded for this clonotype. This chain joins TRBV12-3 or TRBV12-4 and TRBJ2-3; D is perhaps TRBD1 or TRBD2 (5 bases each). V gave up 7 bases and J gave up 12 bases, with 20 bases separating them. There are 13 residues in the CDR3. As DNA, the CDR3 is TGTGCCAGCATCATTCCCGGGACCCTTCACCAGTATTTT. Translating it yields CASIIPGTLHQYF.